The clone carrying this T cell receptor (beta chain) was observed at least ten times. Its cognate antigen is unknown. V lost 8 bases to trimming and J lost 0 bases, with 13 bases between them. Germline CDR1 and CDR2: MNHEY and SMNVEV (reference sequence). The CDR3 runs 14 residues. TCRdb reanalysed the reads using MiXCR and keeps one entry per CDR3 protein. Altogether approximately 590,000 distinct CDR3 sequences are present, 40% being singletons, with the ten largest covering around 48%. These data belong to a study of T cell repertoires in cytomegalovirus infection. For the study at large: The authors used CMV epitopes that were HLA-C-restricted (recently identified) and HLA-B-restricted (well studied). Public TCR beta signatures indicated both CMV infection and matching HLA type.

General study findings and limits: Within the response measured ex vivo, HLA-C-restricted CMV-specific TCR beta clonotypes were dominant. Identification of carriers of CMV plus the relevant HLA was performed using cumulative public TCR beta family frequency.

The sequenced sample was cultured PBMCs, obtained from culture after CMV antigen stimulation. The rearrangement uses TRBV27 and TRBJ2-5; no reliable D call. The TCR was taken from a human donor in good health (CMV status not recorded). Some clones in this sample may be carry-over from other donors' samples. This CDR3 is CASGNYVNQETQYF. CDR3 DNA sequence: TGTGCCAGCGGAAATTATGTGAACCAAGAGACCCAGTACTTC.